The TCR beta chain described here comes from a study of T-cell memory formation after mild COVID-19 (TCRdb year 2021). As for the study more broadly: Most TCR sequence clusters were specific to one of the two donors. Longitudinal TCRalpha and TCRbeta repertoire sequencing tracked T-cell clones expanding and contracting after mild COVID-19 in a couple of donors. Two young, previously healthy adult volunteers made up the cohort, one male and one female. The investigation overall reported the following: Contracting CD4+ clones turned up mainly in the CM and EM memory subsets, whereas EMRA was where CD8+ clones were enriched. The detection of some responding clones in pre-infection memory suggests that pre-existing cross-reactive memory T cells joined the SARS-CoV-2 response. Balanced CD4/CD8 phenotypes were observed for clones contracting from day 15 to 85, whereas a bias towards CD4+ was observed for a second wave of clones expanding from day 15 to 37. SARS-CoV-2 specificity of the second-wave clones peaking on day 37 was not confirmed. Only a couple of mild cases were covered in the study, and larger cohorts including severe cases with pre-infection samples were considered necessary.

PBMCs were isolated by Ficoll-Paque density gradient centrifugation. The sequencer was an Illumina NovaSeq 6000. Using 5'RACE with constant-segment primers, TCRalpha and TCRbeta cDNA libraries were constructed, with sample barcodes and unique molecular identifiers added in the process. Trizol reagent was used to extract RNA from every sample. The libraries were amplified in two PCR steps, and the second step added a second sample barcode and Illumina TruSeq adapters. The libraries were sequenced on an Illumina NovaSeq using 2 x 150 bp paired-end reads. In the original analysis: Demultiplexing of reads and collapsing into UMI-guided consensus sequences were performed with migec v1.2.7. With mixcr v2.1.11, UMI consensuses were aligned to TRA and TRB V and J templates and assembled into clonotypes. A clonotype was counted as expanded or contracted only if both edgeR and NoisET called the change significant, with noise models trained on biological replicates. For edgeR calls, the thresholds were a false discovery rate-adjusted p below 0.01 and a log2 fold-change of 1. As an exploratory analysis of dynamics, max-normalized trajectories of the 1000 most abundant clonotypes were examined by PCA with hierarchical clustering. Each responding clone was given a CD4 or CD8 phenotype based on the CD4+ and CD8+ repertoires, which had been sequenced separately. TCRdb reprocessing: public reads trimmed at Q25 with fastp, clones called with MiXCR, in-frame beta chains kept. Each CDR3 protein appears once, grouped with its most common genes and DNA. In this record, the V and J calls reflect TCRdb's handling and not the investigators' own analysis. Counted in this sample were approximately 260,000 distinct CDR3 sequences; approximately 18% of them appeared once. In total, the top ten clones hold roughly 23% of the sample.

In its sample, this clonotype was seen many times. What this receptor recognizes is not known. No base quality information exists; no much larger clone differs at one position. Reading the germline V gene (reference sequence) gives CDR1 DFQATT and CDR2 SNEGSKA. V is clipped by 4 bases and J by 4 bases, and the sequence between their germline boundaries is 20 bases long. Including the terminal cysteine and phenylalanine, the CDR3 comprises 15 residues. Left in the record is the CDR3 DNA by itself, 45 bases read in frame from the first base. The chain links TRBV20-1 with TRBJ2-7; 6 matching bases give a weak D call of TRBD1. What was sequenced was PBMCs or a T cell subset sorted from them (not recorded which). The sequence came from a young man who had mild COVID-19 (a few samples of this study predate the infection). The sample titles of this study are shuffled in the database, so cell type and time point are left out; the donor was told from shared clones. The DNA sequence follows: TGCAGTGCTACCCCCGGGGCCCTTCAGGGGTACGAGCAGTACTTC. It is translated as CSATPGALQGYEQYF.